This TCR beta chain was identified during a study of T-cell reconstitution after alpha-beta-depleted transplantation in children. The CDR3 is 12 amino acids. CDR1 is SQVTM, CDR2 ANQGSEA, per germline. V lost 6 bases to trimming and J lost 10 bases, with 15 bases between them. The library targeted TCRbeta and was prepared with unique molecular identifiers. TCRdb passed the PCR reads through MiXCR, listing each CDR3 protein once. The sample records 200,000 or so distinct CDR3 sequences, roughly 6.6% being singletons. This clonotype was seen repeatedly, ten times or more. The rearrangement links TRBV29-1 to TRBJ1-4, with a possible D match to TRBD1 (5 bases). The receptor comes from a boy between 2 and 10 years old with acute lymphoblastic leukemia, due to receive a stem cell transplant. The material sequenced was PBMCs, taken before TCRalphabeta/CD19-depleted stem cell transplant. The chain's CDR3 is CSVGTYSGKLFF. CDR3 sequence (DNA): TGCAGCGTCGGGACGTATAGTGGAAAACTGTTTTTT.